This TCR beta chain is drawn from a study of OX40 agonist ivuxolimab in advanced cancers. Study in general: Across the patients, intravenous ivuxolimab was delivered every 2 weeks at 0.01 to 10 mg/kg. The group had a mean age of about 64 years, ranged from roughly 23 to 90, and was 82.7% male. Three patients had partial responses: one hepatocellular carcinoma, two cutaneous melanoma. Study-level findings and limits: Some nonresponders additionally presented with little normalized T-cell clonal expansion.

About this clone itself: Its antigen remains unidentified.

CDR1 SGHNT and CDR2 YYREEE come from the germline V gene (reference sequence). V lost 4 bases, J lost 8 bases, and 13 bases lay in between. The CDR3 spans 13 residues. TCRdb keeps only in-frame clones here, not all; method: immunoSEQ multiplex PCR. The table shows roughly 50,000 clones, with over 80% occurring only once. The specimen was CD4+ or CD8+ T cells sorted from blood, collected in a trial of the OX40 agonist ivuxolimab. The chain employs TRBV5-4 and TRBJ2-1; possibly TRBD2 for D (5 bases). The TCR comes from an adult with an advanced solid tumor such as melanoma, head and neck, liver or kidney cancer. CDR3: CASSLLEGDEQFF. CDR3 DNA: TGTGCCAGCAGCCTTCTAGAGGGCGATGAGCAGTTCTTC.